The clone carrying this TCR beta chain was counted only a few times. The antigen is undetermined. The data belong to a study of T cell repertoires in cytomegalovirus infection. Findings and caveats of the study: The ex vivo response was dominated by HLA-C-restricted CMV-specific TCR beta clonotypes.

Germline V CDR1 and CDR2: SQVTM, ANQGSEA. Deletions cut 6 bases from V and 6 bases from J, with 21 bases between. CDR3 length: 15 residues. TCRdb fed the reads into MiXCR, producing one record per CDR3 protein. Of 750,000 to 950,000 distinct CDR3 sequences listed, 25% to 35% are singletons. The chain recombines TRBV29-1 with TRBJ2-1, with D possibly matching TRBD2 (5 bases). The sequence was collected from a human donor in good health (CMV status not recorded). Some clones in this sample may be carry-over from other donors' samples. The material sequenced was cultured CD8+ T cells from PBMCs, taken from culture after CMV antigen stimulation. Here the CDR3 DNA reads TGCAGCGTCGACGGGCGGAAAAATGAGGGCAATGAGCAGTTCTTC. Its translation is CSVDGRKNEGNEQFF.